Reported below is one TCR beta chain. The antigen remains undetermined. The data are from a study of cytomegalovirus exposure and HLA in healthy donors. Germline V gives CDR1 SNHLY, CDR2 FYNNEI. V dropped 4 bases and J dropped 6 bases, with 15 bases sitting between them. CDR3 length: 14 amino acids. Whole-study results and caveats: A missense DCLRE1C variant was associated with V- and J-gene trimming of TCR beta chains in a later analysis, and an independent cohort replicated the association. It was 160 or so TCR beta chains that were listed as cytomegalovirus-associated.

The PCR employed 60 Vbeta primers together with 13 Jbeta primers. Sequencing used immunoSEQ multiplex PCR; TCRdb keeps in-frame clones, though not all of them. The sample lists 140,000 to 150,000 clones; approximately 80% were seen once. Specimen: PBMCs. J is TRBJ2-5 and V is TRBV2; TRBD2 might be the D (6 bases). The receptor was derived from a female donor in good health and CMV-seronegative. CDR3 in DNA: TGTGCCAGCAGTGTGGGAGGAGGCTCCCAGACCCAGTACTTC. Its translation is CASSVGGGSQTQYF.